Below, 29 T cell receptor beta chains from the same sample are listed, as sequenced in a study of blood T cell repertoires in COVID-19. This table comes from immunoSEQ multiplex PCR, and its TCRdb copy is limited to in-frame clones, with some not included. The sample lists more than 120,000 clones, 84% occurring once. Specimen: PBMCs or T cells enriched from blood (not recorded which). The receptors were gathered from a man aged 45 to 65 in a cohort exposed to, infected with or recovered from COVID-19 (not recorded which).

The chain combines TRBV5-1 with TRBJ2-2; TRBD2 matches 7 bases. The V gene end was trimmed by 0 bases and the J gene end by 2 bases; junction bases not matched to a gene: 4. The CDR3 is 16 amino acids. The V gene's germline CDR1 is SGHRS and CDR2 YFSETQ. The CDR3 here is CASSLGGSGNTGELFF. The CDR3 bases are TGCGCCAGCAGCTTGGGCGGGAGTGGCAACACCGGGGAGCTGTTTTTT.

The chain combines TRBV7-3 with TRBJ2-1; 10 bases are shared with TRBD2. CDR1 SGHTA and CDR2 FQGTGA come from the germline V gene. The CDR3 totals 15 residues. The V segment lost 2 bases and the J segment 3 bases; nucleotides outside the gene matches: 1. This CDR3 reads CASSLGTSVYNEQFF. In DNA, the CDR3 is TGTGCCAGCAGCTTAGGGACTAGCGTCTACAATGAGCAGTTCTTC.

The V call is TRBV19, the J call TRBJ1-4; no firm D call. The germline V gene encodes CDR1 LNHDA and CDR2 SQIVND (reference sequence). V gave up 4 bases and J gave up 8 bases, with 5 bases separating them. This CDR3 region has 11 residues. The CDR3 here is CASSTLEKLFF. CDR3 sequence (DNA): TGTGCCAGTAGTACTCTAGAAAAACTGTTTTTT.

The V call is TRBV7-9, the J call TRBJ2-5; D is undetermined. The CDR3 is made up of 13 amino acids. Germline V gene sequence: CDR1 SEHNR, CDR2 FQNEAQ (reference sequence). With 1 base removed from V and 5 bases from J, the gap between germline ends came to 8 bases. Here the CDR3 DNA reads TGTGCCAGCAGCTTAGAGCGTTGGGAGACCCAGTACTTC. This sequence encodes CASSLERWETQYF.

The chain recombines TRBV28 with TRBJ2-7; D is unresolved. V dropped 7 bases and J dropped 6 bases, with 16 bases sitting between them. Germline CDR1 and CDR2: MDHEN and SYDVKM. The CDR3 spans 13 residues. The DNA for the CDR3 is TGTGCCAGCACCCGCCGCGAGCAAGCCGAGCAGTACTTC. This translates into CASTRREQAEQYF. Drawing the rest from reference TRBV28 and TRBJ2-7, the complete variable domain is DVKVTQSSRYLVKRTGEKVFLECVQDMDHENMFWYRQDPGLGLRLIYFSYDVKMKEKGDIPEGYSVSREKKERFSLILESASTNQTSMYLCASTRREQAEQYFGPGTRLTVT.

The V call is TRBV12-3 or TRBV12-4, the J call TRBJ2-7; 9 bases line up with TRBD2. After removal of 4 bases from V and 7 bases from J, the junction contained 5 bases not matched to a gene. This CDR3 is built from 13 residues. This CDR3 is CASSWVLAGEQYF. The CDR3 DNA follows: TGTGCCAGCAGTTGGGTTCTAGCGGGGGAGCAGTACTTC.

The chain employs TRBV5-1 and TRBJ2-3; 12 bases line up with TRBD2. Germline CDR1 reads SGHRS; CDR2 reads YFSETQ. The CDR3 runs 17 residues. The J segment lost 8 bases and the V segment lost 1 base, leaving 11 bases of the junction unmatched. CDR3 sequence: CASSLPGLAGGGGTQYF. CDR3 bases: TGCGCCAGCAGCTTGCCGGGACTAGCGGGCGGGGGCGGTACGCAGTATTTT.

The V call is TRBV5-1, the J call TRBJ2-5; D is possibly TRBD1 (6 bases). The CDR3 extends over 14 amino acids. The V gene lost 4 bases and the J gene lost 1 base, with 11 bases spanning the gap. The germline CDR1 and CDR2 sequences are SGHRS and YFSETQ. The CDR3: CASSPTGTQETQYF. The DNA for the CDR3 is TGCGCCAGCAGCCCCACAGGGACCCAAGAGACCCAGTACTTC.

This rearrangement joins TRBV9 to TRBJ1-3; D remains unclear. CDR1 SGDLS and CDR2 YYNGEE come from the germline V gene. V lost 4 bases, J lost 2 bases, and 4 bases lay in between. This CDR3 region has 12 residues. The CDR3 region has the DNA TGTGCCAGCAGCCGGGCTGGAAACACCATATATTTT. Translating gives CASSRAGNTIYF.

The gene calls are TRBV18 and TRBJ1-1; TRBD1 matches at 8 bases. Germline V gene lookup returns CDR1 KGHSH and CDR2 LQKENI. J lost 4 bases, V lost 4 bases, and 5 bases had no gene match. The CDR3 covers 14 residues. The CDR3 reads CASSLQGAGTEAFF. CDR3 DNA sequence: TGTGCCAGCTCACTCCAGGGGGCAGGCACTGAAGCTTTCTTT.

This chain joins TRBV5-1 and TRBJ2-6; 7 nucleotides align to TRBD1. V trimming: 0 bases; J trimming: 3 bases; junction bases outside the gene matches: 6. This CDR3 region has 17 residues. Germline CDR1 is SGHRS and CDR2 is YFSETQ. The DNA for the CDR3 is TGCGCCAGCAGCTTGGAAAGGGGGCTGGGTGGGGCCAACGTCCTGACTTTC. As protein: CASSLERGLGGANVLTF. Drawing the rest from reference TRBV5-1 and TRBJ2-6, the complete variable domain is KAGVTQTPRYLIKTRGQQVTLSCSPISGHRSVSWYQQTPGQGLQFLFEYFSETQRNKGNFPGRFSGRQFSNSRSEMNVSTLELGDSALYLCASSLERGLGGANVLTFGAGSRLTVL.

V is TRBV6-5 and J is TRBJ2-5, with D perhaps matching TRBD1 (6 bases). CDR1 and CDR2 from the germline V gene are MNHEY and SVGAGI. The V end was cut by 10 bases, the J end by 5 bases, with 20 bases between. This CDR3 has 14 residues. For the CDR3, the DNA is TGTGCCATCATGCTACAGGGTATTGTGGAGACCCAGTACTTC. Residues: CAIMLQGIVETQYF.

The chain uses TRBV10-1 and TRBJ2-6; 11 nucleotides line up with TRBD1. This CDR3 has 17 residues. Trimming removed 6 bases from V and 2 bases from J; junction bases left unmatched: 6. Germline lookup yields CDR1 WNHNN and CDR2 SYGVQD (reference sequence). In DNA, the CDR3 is TGCGCCAGCAGCCCGGGACAGGGGGTTGCTGGGGCCAACGTCCTGACTTTC. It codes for CASSPGQGVAGANVLTF.

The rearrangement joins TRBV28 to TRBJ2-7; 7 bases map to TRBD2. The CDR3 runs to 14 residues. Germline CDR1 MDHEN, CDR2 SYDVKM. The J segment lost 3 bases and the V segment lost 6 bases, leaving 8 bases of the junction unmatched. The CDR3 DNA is TGTGCCAGCAGAACAGCGGGAATCAACTACGAGCAGTACTTC. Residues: CASRTAGINYEQYF.

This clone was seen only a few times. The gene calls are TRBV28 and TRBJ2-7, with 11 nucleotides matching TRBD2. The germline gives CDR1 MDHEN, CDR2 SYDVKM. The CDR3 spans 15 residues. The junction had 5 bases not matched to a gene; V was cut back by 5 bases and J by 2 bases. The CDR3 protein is CASSPPGLAAYEQYF. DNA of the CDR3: TGTGCCAGCAGTCCCCCGGGACTAGCGGCCTACGAGCAGTACTTC. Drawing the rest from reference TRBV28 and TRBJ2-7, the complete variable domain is DVKVTQSSRYLVKRTGEKVFLECVQDMDHENMFWYRQDPGLGLRLIYFSYDVKMKEKGDIPEGYSVSREKKERFSLILESASTNQTSMYLCASSPPGLAAYEQYFGPGTRLTVT.

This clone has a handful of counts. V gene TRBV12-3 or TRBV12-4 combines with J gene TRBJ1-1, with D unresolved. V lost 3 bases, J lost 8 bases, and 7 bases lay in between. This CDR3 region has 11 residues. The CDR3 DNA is TGTGCCAGCAGTTTTCGAGGGGAAGCTTTCTTT. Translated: CASSFRGEAFF.

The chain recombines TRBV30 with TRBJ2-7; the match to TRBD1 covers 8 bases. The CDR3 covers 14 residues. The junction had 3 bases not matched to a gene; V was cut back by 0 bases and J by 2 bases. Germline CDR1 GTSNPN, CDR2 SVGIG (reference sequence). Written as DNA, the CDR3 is TGTGCCTGGAGTGTAGGACAGGGTGCCTACGAGCAGTACTTC. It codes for CAWSVGQGAYEQYF.

DNA for the CDR3: TGTGCCAGCAGCCCACCCCGACAGGGGACAAACACCGGGGAGCTGTTTTTT. Amino acids: CASSPPRQGTNTGELFF. The chain combines TRBV5-4 with TRBJ2-2, with 8 bases identical to TRBD1. CDR1 and CDR2 from the germline V gene are SGHNT and YYREEE (reference sequence). V shed 4 bases and J 2 bases; nucleotides not matched to a gene: 10. The CDR3 totals 17 residues.

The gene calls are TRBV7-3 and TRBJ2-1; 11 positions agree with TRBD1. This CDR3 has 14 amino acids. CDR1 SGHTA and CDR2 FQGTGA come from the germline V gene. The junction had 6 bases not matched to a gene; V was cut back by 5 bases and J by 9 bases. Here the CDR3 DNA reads TGTGCCAGCAGCCAGGACAGGGGGCAGGTTGAGCAGTTCTTC. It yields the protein CASSQDRGQVEQFF.

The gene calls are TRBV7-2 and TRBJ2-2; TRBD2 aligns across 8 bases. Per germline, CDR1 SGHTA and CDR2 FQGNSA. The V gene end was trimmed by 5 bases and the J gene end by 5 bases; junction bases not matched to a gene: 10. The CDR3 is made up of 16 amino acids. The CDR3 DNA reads TGTGCCAGCAGCCTACGACTAGCGAGATTAACCGGGGAGCTGTTTTTT. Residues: CASSLRLARLTGELFF. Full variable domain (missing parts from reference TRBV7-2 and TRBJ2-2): GAGVSQSPSNKVTEKGKDVELRCDPISGHTALYWYRQSLGQGLEFLIYFQGNSAPDKSGLPSDRFSAERTGGSVSTLTIQRTQQEDSAVYLCASSLRLARLTGELFFGEGSRLTVL.

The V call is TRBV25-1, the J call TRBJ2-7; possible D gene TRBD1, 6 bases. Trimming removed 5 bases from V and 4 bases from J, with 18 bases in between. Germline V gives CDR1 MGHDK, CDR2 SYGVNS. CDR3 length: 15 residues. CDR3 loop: CASSPPVRGSYEQYF. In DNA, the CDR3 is TGTGCCAGCAGTCCCCCGGTCAGGGGTTCTTACGAGCAGTACTTC.

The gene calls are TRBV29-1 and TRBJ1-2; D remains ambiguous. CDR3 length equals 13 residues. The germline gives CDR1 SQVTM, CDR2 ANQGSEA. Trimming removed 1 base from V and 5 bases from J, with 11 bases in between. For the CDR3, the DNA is TGCAGCGTTGAAGGTCAGGCAGTTTATGGCTACACCTTC. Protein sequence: CSVEGQAVYGYTF.

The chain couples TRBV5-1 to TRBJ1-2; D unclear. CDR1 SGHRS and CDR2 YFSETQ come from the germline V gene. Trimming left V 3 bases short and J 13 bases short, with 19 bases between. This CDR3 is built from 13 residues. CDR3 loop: CASSSDAGPTITF. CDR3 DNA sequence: TGCGCCAGCAGCTCAGATGCAGGTCCGACAATCACCTTC.

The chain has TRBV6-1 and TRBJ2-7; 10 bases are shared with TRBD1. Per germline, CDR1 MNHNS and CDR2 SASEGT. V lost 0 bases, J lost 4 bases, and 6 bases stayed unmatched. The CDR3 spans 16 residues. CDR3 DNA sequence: TGTGCCAGCAGTGAAGCTACGACAGGGGGCGGGTACGAGCAGTACTTC. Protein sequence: CASSEATTGGGYEQYF.

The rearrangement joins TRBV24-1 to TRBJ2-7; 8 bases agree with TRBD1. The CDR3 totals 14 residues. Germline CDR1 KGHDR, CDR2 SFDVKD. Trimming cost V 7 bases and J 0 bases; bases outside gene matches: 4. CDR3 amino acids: CATSDRGPSYEQYF. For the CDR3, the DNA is TGTGCCACCAGCGACAGGGGACCCTCCTACGAGCAGTACTTC.

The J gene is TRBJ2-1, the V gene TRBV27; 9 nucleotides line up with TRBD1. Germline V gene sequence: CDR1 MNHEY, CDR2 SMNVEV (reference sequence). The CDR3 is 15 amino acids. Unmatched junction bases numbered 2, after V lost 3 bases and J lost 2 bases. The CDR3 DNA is TGTGCCAGCAGTTTCAACAGGGGGCCCTACAATGAGCAGTTCTTC. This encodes CASSFNRGPYNEQFF.

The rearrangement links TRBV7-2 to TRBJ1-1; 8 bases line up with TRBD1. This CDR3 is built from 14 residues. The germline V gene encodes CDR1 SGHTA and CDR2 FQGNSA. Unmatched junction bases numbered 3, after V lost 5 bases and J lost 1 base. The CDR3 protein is CASSVGQGNTEAFF. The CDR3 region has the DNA TGTGCCAGCAGCGTCGGACAGGGGAACACTGAAGCTTTCTTT.

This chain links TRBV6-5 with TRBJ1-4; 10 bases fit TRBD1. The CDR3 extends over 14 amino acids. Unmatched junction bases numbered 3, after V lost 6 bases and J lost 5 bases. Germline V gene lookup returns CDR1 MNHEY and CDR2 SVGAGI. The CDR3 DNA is TGTGCCAGCAGAAAGGGACAGGGGAATGAAAAACTGTTTTTT. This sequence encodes CASRKGQGNEKLFF.

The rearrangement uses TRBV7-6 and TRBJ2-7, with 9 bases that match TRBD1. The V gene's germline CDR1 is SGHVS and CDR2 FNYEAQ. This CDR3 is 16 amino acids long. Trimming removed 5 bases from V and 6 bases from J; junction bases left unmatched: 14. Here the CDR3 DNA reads TGTGCCAGCAGCCTAACATCTGGGACAGGGAAACGCGAGCAGTACTTC. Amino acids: CASSLTSGTGKREQYF.